This entry lists 2 T cell receptor beta chains sequenced from one sample in a study of beta chain features in type 1 diabetes. For these TCRs, the target antigens are not known. Study-level results: Researchers report that Type 1 diabetes patients had moderately but significantly shorter TCRB CDR3s across all four CD4+ subsets.

Reverse transcribing all isolated RNA meant expressed TCRB transcripts were sequenced. The assay was immunoSEQ multiplex PCR, and TCRdb's table has in-frame clones only and misses some. This repertoire shows around 140,000 clones, around 10% found once; its top ten account for 0.75%. The sequenced material came from central memory CD4+ T cells from blood. All receptors derive from a young man with type 1 diabetes.

V is TRBV5-8 and J is TRBJ2-5; a weak D match, TRBD2 (5 bases). The V end was cut by 3 bases, the J end by 4 bases, with 10 bases between. Germline V lookup: CDR1 SGHTS, CDR2 YDEGEE. This CDR3 spans 13 amino acids. CDR3 sequence reads: CASSSTGVETQYF. The CDR3 coding sequence is TGTGCCAGCAGCTCGACCGGGGTAGAGACCCAGTACTTC.

The chain carries TRBV6-5 and TRBJ2-1; the match to TRBD2 covers 9 bases. This CDR3 spans 16 amino acids. Trimming cost V 0 bases and J 6 bases; bases outside gene matches: 6. Germline V gene sequence: CDR1 MNHEY, CDR2 SVGAGI. This chain's CDR3 is CASSYSNSGGPNEQFF. The CDR3 bases are TGTGCCAGCAGTTACTCGAATAGCGGGGGCCCCAATGAGCAGTTCTTC.